This T cell receptor (beta chain) was observed in a study of blood T cell repertoires in COVID-19. About the study: COVID-19 samples collected from the United States, Italy and Spain covered acute and convalescent phases. T cells, B-cell-depleted T cells, or PBMCs provided the cDNA or gDNA that served as material.

The ends lost 2 bases at V and 2 bases at J; junction bases unmatched: 5. The CDR3 runs to 15 residues. Germline CDR1 is MNHEY and CDR2 is SVGAGI. In the authors' workflow: Quantification of nucleated cells was approximated via reference gene primer amplification. The protocol was immunoSEQ multiplex PCR, while the TCRdb copy is restricted to in-frame clones and leaves out a portion. V and J calls and clone size are those listed in that table; D and trimming were worked out from the DNA. The table lists over 130,000 clones, approximately 88% of them singletons, with 10% in the top ten. The specimen sequenced was peripheral blood. The source of this sequence is a man aged 60 to 69 with active or convalescent COVID-19. The V gene is TRBV6-5, the J gene TRBJ1-1; TRBD1 aligns across 7 bases. CDR3 amino acids: CASSYGDSTNTEAFF. CDR3 sequence (DNA): TGTGCCAGCAGTTACGGGGACAGCACAAACACTGAAGCTTTCTTT.